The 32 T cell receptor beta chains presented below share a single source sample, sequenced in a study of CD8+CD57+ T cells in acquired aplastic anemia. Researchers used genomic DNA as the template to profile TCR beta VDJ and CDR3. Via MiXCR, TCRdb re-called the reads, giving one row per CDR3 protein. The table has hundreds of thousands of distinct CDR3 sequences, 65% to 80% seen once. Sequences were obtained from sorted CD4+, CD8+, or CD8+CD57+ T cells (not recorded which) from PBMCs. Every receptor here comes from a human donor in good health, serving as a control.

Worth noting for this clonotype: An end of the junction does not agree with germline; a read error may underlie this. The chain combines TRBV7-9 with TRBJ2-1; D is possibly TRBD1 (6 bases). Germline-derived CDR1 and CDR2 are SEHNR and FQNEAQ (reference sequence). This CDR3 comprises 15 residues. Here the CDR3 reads CASSSRLGDTDTQFF. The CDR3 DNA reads TGCGCCAGCAGCTCCAGGTTGGGGGACACAGATACGCAGTTCTTC.

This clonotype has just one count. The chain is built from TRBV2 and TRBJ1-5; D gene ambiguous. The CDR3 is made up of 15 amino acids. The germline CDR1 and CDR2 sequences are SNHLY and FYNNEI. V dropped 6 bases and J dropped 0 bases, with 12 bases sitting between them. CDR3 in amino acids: CASSGVRDSNQPQHF. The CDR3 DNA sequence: TGTGCCAGCAGCGGTGTGAGAGATAGCAATCAGCCCCAGCATTTT.

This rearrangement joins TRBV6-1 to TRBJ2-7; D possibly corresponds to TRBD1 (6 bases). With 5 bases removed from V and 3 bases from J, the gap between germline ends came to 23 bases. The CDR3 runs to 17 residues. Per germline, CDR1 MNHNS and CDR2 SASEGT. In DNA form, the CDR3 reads TGTGCCAGCAGTCTAGTAGGTACTGCACAGGGATTCTACGAGCAGTACTTC. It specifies CASSLVGTAQGFYEQYF.

The CDR3 region is CASNSRGTGYEQYF. CDR3 bases: TGTGCCAGCAACTCCCGCGGGACCGGCTACGAGCAGTACTTC. The V and J genes are TRBV13 and TRBJ2-7; maybe TRBD2 (6 bases). The CDR3 runs 14 residues. Germline values: CDR1 PRHDT, CDR2 FYEKMQ (reference sequence). V was clipped by 7 bases and J by 3 bases, with 16 bases between them. The full variable domain, rest sourced from reference TRBV13 and TRBJ2-7, is AAGVIQSPRHLIKEKRETATLKCYPIPRHDTVYWYQQGPGQDPQFLISFYEKMQSDKGSIPDRFSAQQFSDYHSELNMSSLELGDSALYFCASNSRGTGYEQYFGPGTRLTVT.

The CDR3 DNA is TGTGCCAGCCGGACAGGGGCGAATATTCATGGCTACACCTTC. This translates into CASRTGANIHGYTF. The chain recombines TRBV4-2 with TRBJ1-2; 9 positions agree with TRBD1. V gave up 8 bases and J gave up 6 bases; unmatched junction bases: 10. CDR3 size: 14 residues. Per the germline V gene, CDR1 is LGHNA and CDR2 is YNFKEQ.

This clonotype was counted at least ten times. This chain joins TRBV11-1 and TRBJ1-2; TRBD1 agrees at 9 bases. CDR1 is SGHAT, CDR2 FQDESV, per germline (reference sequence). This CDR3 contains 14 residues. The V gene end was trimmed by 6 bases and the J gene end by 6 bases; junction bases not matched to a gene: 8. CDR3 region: CASRSRTGEDGYTF. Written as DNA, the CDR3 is TGTGCCAGCAGATCAAGGACAGGGGAAGATGGCTACACCTTC. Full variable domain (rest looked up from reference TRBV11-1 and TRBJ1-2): EAEVAQSPRYKITEKSQAVAFWCDPISGHATLYWYRQILGQGPELLVQFQDESVVDDSQLPKDRFSAERLKGVDSTLKIQPAELGDSAMYLCASRSRTGEDGYTFGSGTRLTVV.

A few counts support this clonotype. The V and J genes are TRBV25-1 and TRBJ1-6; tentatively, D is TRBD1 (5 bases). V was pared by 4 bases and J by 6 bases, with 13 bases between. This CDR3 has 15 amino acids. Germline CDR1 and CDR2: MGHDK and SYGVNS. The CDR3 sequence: CASSVGGASNSPLHF. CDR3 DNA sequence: TGTGCCAGCAGTGTTGGGGGAGCCTCTAATTCACCCCTCCACTTT.

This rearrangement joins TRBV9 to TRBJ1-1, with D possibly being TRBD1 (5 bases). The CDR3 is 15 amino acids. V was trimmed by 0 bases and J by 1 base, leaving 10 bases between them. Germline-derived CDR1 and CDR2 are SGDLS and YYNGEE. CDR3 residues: CASSVVAGSNTEAFF. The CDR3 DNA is TGTGCCAGCAGCGTAGTGGCAGGGTCGAACACTGAAGCTTTCTTT.

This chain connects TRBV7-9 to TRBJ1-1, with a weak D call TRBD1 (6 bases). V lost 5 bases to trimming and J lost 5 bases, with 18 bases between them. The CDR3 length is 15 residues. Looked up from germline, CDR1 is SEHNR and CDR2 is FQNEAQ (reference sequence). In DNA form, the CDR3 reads TGTGCCAGCAGCCCTGGGGGGGCCGAAGGGACTGAAGCTTTCTTT. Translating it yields CASSPGGAEGTEAFF.

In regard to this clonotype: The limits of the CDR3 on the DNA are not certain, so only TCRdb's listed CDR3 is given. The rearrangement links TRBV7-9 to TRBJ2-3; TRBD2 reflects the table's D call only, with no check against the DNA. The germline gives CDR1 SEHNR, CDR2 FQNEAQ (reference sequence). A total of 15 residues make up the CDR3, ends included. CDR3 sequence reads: CASSSHLAETQYFYF.

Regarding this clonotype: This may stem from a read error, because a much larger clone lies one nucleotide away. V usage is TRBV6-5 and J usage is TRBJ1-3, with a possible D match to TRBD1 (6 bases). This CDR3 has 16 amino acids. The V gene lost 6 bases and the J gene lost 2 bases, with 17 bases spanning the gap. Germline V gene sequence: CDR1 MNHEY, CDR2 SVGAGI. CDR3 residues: CASSSRPGAAGNTIYF. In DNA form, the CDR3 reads TGTGCCAGCAGCTCAAGGCCGGGGGCTGCTGGAAACACCATATATTTT.

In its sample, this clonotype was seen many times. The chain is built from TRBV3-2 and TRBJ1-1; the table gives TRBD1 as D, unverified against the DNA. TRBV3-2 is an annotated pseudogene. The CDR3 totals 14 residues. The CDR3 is CASSSWTENTEAFF. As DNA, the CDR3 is TGTGCCAGCAGCTCCTGGACAGAGAACACTGAAGCTTTCTTT.

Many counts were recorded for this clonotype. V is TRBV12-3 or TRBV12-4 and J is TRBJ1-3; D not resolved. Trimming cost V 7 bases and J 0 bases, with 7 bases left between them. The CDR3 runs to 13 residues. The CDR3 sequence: CASTGYSGNTIYF. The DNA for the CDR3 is TGTGCCAGCACGGGGTACTCTGGAAACACCATATATTTT.

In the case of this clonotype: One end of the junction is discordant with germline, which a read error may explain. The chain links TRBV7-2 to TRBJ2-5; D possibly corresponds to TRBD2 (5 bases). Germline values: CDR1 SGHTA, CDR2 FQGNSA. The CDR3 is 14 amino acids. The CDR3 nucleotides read TGTGCCAGCAGCTACCCAACAACGGAGGCCCAGTACTTCTTC. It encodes CASSYPTTEAQYFF.

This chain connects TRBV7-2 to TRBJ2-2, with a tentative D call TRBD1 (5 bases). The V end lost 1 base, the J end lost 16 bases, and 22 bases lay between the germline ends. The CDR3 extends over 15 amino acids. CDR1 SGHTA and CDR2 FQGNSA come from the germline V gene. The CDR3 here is CASSLGPRTSAYEFF. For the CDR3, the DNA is TGTGCCAGCAGCTTAGGACCCAGGACAAGCGCCTACGAGTTTTTT.

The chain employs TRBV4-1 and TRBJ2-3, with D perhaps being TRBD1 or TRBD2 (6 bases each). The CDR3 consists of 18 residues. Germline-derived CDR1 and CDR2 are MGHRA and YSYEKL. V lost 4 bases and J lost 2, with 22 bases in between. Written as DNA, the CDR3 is TGCGCCAGCAGCCCTTTGCTTAGGAGGGGGGAGCCCACAGATACGCAGTATTTT. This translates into CASSPLLRRGEPTDTQYF.

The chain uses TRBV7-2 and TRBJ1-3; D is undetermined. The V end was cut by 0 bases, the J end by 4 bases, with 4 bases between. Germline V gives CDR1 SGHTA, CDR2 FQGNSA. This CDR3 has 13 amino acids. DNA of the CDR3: TGTGCCAGCAGCTTAGCGTGGGGAAACACCATATATTTT. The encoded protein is CASSLAWGNTIYF. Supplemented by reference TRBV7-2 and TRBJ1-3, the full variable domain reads GAGVSQSPSNKVTEKGKDVELRCDPISGHTALYWYRQSLGQGLEFLIYFQGNSAPDKSGLPSDRFSAERTGGSVSTLTIQRTQQEDSAVYLCASSLAWGNTIYFGEGSWLTVV.

The CDR3 nucleotides are TGCAGCGTCGCCGACAGGGTTAGCTCCTACGAGCAGTACTTC. Translation gives CSVADRVSSYEQYF. The chain recombines TRBV29-1 with TRBJ2-7; TRBD1 matches 7 bases. From germline, CDR1 is SQVTM and CDR2 ANQGSEA. The V gene end was trimmed by 6 bases and the J gene end by 0 bases; junction bases not matched to a gene: 8. This CDR3 has 14 residues.

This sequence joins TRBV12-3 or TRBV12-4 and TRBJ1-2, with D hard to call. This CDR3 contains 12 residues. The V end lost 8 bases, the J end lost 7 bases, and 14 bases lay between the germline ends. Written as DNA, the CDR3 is TGTGCCAGCCGCAGAGGCTTCGGTGGCTACACCTTC. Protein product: CASRRGFGGYTF.

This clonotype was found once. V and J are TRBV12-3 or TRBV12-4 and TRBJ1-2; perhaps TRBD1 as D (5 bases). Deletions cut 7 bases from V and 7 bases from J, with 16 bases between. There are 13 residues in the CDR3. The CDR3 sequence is CASMQRQLGGYTF. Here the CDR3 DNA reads TGTGCCAGCATGCAGCGACAGCTGGGTGGCTACACCTTC.

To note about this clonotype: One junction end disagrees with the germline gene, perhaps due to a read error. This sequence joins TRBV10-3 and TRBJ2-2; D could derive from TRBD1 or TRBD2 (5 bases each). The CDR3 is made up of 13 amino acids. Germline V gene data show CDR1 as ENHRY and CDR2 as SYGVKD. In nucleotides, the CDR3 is TGTGTTAGCACCGGGGCCAATACCGGGGAGCAGTTTTTT. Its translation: CVSTGANTGEQFF.

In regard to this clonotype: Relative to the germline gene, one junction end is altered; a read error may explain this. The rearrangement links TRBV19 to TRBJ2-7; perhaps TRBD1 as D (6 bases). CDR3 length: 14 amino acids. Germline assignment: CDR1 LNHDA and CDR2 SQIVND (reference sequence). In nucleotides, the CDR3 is TGTGCCAGTGGTAAAACCTCAGGGGCATACGAGCATTACTTC. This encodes CASGKTSGAYEHYF.

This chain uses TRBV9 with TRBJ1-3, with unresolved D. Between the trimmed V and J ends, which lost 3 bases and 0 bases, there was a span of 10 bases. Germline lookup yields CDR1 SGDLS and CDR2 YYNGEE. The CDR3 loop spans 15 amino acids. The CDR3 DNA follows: TGTGCCAGCAGCGCTTCAGTGAACTCTGGAAACACCATATATTTT. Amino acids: CASSASVNSGNTIYF.

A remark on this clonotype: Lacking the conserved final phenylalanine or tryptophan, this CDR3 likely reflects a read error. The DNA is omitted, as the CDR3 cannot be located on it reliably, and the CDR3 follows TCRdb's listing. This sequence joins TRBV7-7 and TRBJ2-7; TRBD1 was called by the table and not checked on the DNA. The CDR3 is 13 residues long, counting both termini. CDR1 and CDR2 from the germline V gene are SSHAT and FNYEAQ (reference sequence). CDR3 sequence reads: CASSRPDGNYTMS.

CDR3 sequence (DNA): TGTGCCAGCAGAGGCCTTGGGGGGGGCGTGGTCGATGAGCAGTTCTTC. This translates into CASRGLGGGVVDEQFF. V usage is TRBV6-2 or TRBV6-3 and J usage is TRBJ2-1, with D perhaps TRBD2 (7 bases). Germline CDR1 MNHEY, CDR2 SVGEGT. The CDR3 contains 16 residues. Trimming left V 6 bases short and J 8 bases short, with 23 bases between.

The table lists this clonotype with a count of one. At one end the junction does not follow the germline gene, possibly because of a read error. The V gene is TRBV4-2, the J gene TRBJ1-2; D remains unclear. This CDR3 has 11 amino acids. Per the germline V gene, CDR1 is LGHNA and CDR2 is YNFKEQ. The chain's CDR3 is CASSQEDGYTF. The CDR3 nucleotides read TGTGCAAGCAGCCAAGAGGATGGCTACACCTTC.

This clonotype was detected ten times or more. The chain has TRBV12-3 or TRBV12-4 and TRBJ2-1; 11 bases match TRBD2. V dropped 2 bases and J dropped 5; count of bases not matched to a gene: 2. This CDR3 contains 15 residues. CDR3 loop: CASSLLLAGDNEQFF. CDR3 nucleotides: TGTGCCAGCAGTTTACTACTAGCGGGGGACAATGAGCAGTTCTTC.

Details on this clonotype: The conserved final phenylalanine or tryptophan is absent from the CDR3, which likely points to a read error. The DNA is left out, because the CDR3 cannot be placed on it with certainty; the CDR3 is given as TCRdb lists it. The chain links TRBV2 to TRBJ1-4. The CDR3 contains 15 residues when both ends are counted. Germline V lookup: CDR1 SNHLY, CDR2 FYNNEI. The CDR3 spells CATRRDGLRHQHLCV.

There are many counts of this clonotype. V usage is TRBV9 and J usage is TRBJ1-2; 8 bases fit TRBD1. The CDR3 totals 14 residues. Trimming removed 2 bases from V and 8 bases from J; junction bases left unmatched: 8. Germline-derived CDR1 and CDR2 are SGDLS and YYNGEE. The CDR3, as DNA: TGTGCCAGCAGCGTGTACGGGACAGGTCGGGGCTACACCTTC. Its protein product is CASSVYGTGRGYTF.

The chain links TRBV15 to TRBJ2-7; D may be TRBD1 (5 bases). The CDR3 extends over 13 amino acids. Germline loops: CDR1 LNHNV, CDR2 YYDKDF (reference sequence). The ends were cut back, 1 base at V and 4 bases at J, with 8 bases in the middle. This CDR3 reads CATSRVQAYEQYF. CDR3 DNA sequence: TGTGCCACCAGCAGAGTACAGGCATACGAGCAGTACTTC.

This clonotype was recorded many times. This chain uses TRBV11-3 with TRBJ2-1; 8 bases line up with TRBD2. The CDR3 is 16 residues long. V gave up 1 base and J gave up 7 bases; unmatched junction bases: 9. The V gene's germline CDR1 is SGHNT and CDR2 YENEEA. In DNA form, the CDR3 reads TGTGCCAGCAGCTTAGGTACGATCGGGGGGGATAATGAGCAGTTCTTC. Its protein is CASSLGTIGGDNEQFF.

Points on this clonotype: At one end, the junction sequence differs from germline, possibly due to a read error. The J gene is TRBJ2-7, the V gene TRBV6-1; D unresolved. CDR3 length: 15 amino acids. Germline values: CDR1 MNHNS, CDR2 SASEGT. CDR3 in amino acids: CASTNNPYRSYVQYF. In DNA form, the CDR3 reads TGTGCCAGCACCAACAATCCGTACAGATCCTACGTGCAGTACTTC.